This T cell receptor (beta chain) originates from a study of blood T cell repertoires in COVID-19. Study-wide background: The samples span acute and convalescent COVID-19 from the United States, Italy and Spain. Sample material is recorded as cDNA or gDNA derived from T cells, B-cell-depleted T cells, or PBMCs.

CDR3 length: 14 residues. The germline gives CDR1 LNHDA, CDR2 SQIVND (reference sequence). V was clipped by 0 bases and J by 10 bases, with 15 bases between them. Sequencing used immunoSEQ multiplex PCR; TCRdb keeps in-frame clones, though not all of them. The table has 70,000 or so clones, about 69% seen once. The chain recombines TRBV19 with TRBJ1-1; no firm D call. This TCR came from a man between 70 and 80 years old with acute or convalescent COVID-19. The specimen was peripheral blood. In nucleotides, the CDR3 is TGTGCCAGTAGTATAGATCTCGGCAGTCGGGGAGCTTTCTTT. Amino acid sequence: CASSIDLGSRGAFF.